This TCR beta chain was recorded in a study of blood T cell repertoires in COVID-19. Study-level background: Researchers got acute and convalescent COVID-19 samples from the United States, Italy and Spain. PBMCs, B-cell-depleted T cells, or T cells were the source of the cDNA or gDNA that made up the material.

In the study's own analysis: Counts of nucleated cells, estimated from reference gene primer amplification, were obtained. Here immunoSEQ multiplex PCR was the method, and the copy in TCRdb shows in-frame clones only, minus some. V and J calls plus clone size are reproduced from that table; the DNA served to infer D and trimming. Among around 30,000 clones listed, around 85% were seen once. With 2 bases removed from V and 5 bases from J, the gap between germline ends came to 18 bases. Germline V gives CDR1 SGHTA, CDR2 FQGNSA. The CDR3 length is 16 residues. The genes are TRBV7-2 and TRBJ1-2; TRBD1 might be the D (5 bases). Sequencing used peripheral blood. The receptor's source is a human donor in a cohort sampled during active COVID-19. CDR3 DNA: TGTGCCAGCAGCTTAATGGCCCGTGGGGGGTATTATGGCTACACCTTC. It specifies CASSLMARGGYYGYTF. The variable domain in full, with the rest retrieved from reference TRBV7-2 and TRBJ1-2, is GAGVSQSPSNKVTEKGKDVELRCDPISGHTALYWYRQSLGQGLEFLIYFQGNSAPDKSGLPSDRFSAERTGGSVSTLTIQRTQQEDSAVYLCASSLMARGGYYGYTFGSGTRLTVV.